This is a list of T cell receptor beta chains from one sample in a study of control samples from healthy donors and cancer patients. The assay was immunoSEQ multiplex PCR, and TCRdb's table has in-frame clones only and misses some. Of around 120,000 clones in the sample, approximately 94% are singletons; the top ten hold less than 4%. The sequenced sample was blood. The receptor set was obtained from a man aged 25-45 years in good health. The CDR3 runs from the conserved cysteine through the conserved F or W. The order of the fields is D gene, V gene, J gene, CDR3 protein. D genes are given only for firm matches.

NA,TRBV5-4,TRBJ2-2,CSWGDTGELFF
NA,TRBV19,TRBJ1-5,CASSIVKYQPQHF
TRBD1,TRBV6-5,TRBJ2-2,CASNRDSTTGELFF
NA,TRBV6-4,TRBJ2-1,CASSDSRVLEEGEQFF
TRBD2,TRBV10-1,TRBJ2-1,CASSESVSGGLNEQFF
TRBD1,TRBV27,TRBJ1-2,CASSPDRVNGYTF
NA,TRBV5-6,TRBJ1-1,CASSSVAGGYTEAFF
NA,TRBV30,TRBJ1-6,CAWRGDGKNSPLHF
NA,TRBV10-1,TRBJ2-5,CASSPTQYF
NA,TRBV7-8,TRBJ1-1,CASSLNPRAVGAFF
TRBD1,TRBV7-9,TRBJ2-7,CASMDSGQGDYEQYF
TRBD2,TRBV3-1/TRBV3-2,TRBJ2-1,CASHPGEGREEQFF
NA,TRBV7-3,TRBJ2-5,CASSLGGRETQYF
NA,TRBV5-6,TRBJ2-3,CASSLGSGQSTDTQYF
NA,TRBV5-1,TRBJ2-5,CASSLTPTGKTQYF
NA,TRBV5-1,TRBJ1-4,CASSLGRGNEKLFF
NA,TRBV12-3/TRBV12-4,TRBJ2-2,CASSYVAAGELFF
NA,TRBV28,TRBJ1-1,CASSPPTGRNTEAFF
TRBD1,TRBV19,TRBJ1-4,CASSTGGQGDEKLFF
NA,TRBV6-2/TRBV6-3,TRBJ1-6,CASSSYRDNSPLHF
TRBD2,TRBV7-9,TRBJ2-1,CASSSKTSGNYNEQFF
NA,TRBV28,TRBJ2-7,CASRDSRLTYEQYF
NA,TRBV7-2,TRBJ2-2,CASSPPGQKGTGELFF
NA,TRBV19,TRBJ2-7,CASSTGDSGYEQYF
TRBD1,TRBV7-2,TRBJ2-7,CASSVGTGILHEQYF
NA,TRBV4-3,TRBJ1-1,CASSQDRRGFEAFF
TRBD2,TRBV7-3,TRBJ2-1,CASSLTGLAGGPGNEQFF
NA,TRBV13,TRBJ2-5,CASSLIGGGGETQYF
NA,TRBV4-3,TRBJ1-2,CASSQGGGGYGYTF
TRBD1,TRBV2,TRBJ2-3,CASSPGRGPDTQYF
TRBD1,TRBV7-9,TRBJ2-5,CASSLTGGYGVQYF
NA,TRBV6-5,TRBJ1-6,CASSSGPYNSPLHF
NA,TRBV11-1,TRBJ2-1,CASSPTDNEQFF
NA,TRBV5-4,TRBJ1-5,CASSPGGEGPQHF
NA,TRBV5-1,TRBJ2-2,CASSWPTTGELFF
NA,TRBV7-8,TRBJ2-7,CASSPTGSYEQYF
NA,TRBV7-8,TRBJ2-5,CASSLLDKTQYF
NA,TRBV7-3,TRBJ2-3,CASSQGRRGTDTQYF
TRBD1,TRBV5-6,TRBJ1-2,CASRGTGHSGGYTF
NA,TRBV30,TRBJ1-1,CAWSDAGDTEAFF
NA,TRBV7-9,TRBJ1-2,CASSSVNYGYTF
NA,TRBV15,TRBJ1-3,CATSRGTGNTIYF
TRBD1,TRBV28,TRBJ2-7,CASSLVRGTTEGNEQYF
TRBD1,TRBV6-5,TRBJ2-7,CASSLSRDSYEQYF
NA,TRBV4-1,TRBJ1-2,CASSPQANYGYTF
NA,TRBV28,TRBJ1-1,CASSLTGGEETEAFF
NA,TRBV5-4,TRBJ1-2,CASSLGYGYTF
NA,TRBV7-3,TRBJ2-3,CASNNDPRDTQYF
NA,TRBV27,TRBJ2-7,CASSLQGNYEQYF
NA,TRBV12-5,TRBJ1-3,CASGSGQLFGNTIYF